This is a list of T cell receptor beta chains from one sample in a study of response to subunit inactivated influenza vaccine. TCRdb itself ran the RT-PCR reads through MiXCR, one entry per CDR3 protein. The table lists about 520,000 distinct CDR3 sequences, under 8.5% of them singletons, with roughly 13% in the top ten. The material was PBMCs from blood, obtained 23 months after vaccination. All receptors derive from a man between 50 and 75 years old who received an inactivated influenza vaccine. Each CDR3 is given with its conserved first and last residue. A D gene is named only where the DNA matches it firmly. Size values are once, few and many counts, or a class for expanded clones, and some rows have none.

j_call d_call clone_size v_call cdr3_nt cdr3_aa
TRBJ2-3 TRBD2 NA TRBV27 TGTGCCAGCAGTTCTATAGCGGGTGTGGGCACAGATACGCAGTATTTT CASSSIAGVGTDTQYF
TRBJ2-7 TRBD1 many TRBV10-3 TGTGCCACCAGCCCGGGACAGGGGGCATACGAGCAGTACTTC CATSPGQGAYEQYF
TRBJ2-1 NA many TRBV11-2 TGTGCCAGCAGCTTAGCGTCTAGCATCAATGAGCAGTTCTTC CASSLASSINEQFF
TRBJ2-4 TRBD1 few TRBV10-3 TGTGCCATACAGGGGGCGGCCAAAAACATTCAGTACTTC CAIQGAAKNIQYF
TRBJ2-7 NA few TRBV6-2/TRBV6-3 TGTGCCAGCAGTTACTCCGCCCGGGACCTCTGGGACTTC CASSYSARDLWDF
TRBJ2-6 NA few TRBV7-9 TGTGCCAGCAGCTTAGCGACTGGGGGGGCCAACGTCCTGACTTTC CASSLATGGANVLTF
TRBJ2-7 TRBD1 many TRBV20-1 TGCAGTGCTCCCCAAACCAGGGGGCTGAGATACGAGCAGTACTTC CSAPQTRGLRYEQYF
TRBJ2-7 TRBD2 few TRBV29-1 TGCAGCGTTTTGACTAGCGGGAGCTACGAGCAGTACTTC CSVLTSGSYEQYF
TRBJ2-7 TRBD1 many TRBV20-1 TGCAGTGCTAGAGATGTGACAGGGAGCTCCTACGAGCAGTACTTC CSARDVTGSSYEQYF
TRBJ1-2 NA NA TRBV29-1 TGCAGCGTTGTTGCAGGGCGAAACTATGGCTACACCTTC CSVVAGRNYGYTF
TRBJ2-5 NA NA TRBV18 TGTGCCAGCTCACCAAGGCCAGTCCAAGAGACCCAGTACTTC CASSPRPVQETQYF
TRBJ2-1 TRBD1 many TRBV3-1 TGTGCCAGCAGCCAAGATCTACCTGGACAGGGGGCGTGGGATGAGCAGTTCTTC CASSQDLPGQGAWDEQFF